One and the same sample provided the 13 T cell receptor beta chains below, sequenced in a study of shared clonotypes between healthy human individuals. Naive CD8 cells comprised CD45RO-negative, CCR7-positively selected cells, excluding terminally differentiated effector memory CD45RA+ cells. The method was immunoSEQ multiplex PCR; TCRdb's version includes in-frame clones alone and lacks a portion of them. The sample includes more than 2 million clones, about 94% of them seen just once. The sequencing input was naive CD8+ T cells from PBMCs. The receptor source for this set is a man aged 18 to 30 in good health. Some clones in this sample may be carry-over from other donors' samples.

The chain has TRBV4-3 and TRBJ2-2; TRBD1 agrees at 9 bases. The CDR3 runs 12 residues. V lost 8 bases and J lost 6; bases outside the gene matches: 1. CDR1 and CDR2 (germline): LGHNA, YSLEER. Here the CDR3 reads CASGDRAGELFF. The CDR3 DNA reads TGCGCCAGCGGGGACAGGGCCGGGGAGCTGTTTTTT.

This clone was detected a few times. The J gene is TRBJ1-5, the V gene TRBV5-6, with D unclear. In germline, CDR1 is SGHDT, CDR2 YYEEEE. V lost 0 bases and J 5 bases, leaving 9 bases between the germline ends. The CDR3 sequence is 14 residues long. The CDR3 spells CASSLVGKDQPQHF. The CDR3 DNA sequence: TGTGCCAGCAGCTTGGTTGGTAAGGATCAGCCCCAGCATTTT. Complete variable domain (other parts from reference TRBV5-6 and TRBJ1-5): DAGVTQSPTHLIKTRGQQVTLRCSPKSGHDTVSWYQQALGQGPQFIFQYYEEEERQRGNFPDRFSGHQFPNYSSELNVNALLLGDSALYLCASSLVGKDQPQHFGDGTRLSIL.

The chain joins TRBV7-9 to TRBJ1-2, with D maybe TRBD1 (6 bases). Trimming shortened V by 5 bases and J by 3 bases, and 13 bases separated the two germline ends. This CDR3 is built from 14 residues. The V gene's germline CDR1 is SEHNR and CDR2 FQNEAQ (reference sequence). The CDR3 spells CASSVREGDYGYTF. The CDR3 coding sequence is TGTGCCAGCAGCGTTCGGGAGGGGGACTATGGCTACACCTTC.

This sequence joins TRBV7-6 and TRBJ2-5, with TRBD2 matching 8 bases. From germline, CDR1 is SGHVS and CDR2 FNYEAQ. This CDR3 is built from 17 residues. V shed 5 bases and J 5 bases; nucleotides not matched to a gene: 16. Here the CDR3 DNA reads TGTGCCAGCAGCCCTCAGCGGGAGACCCTGAAATGGGAGACCCAGTACTTC. It codes for CASSPQRETLKWETQYF.

The rearrangement links TRBV5-1 to TRBJ2-7; D is uncertain. Trimming left V 6 bases short and J 0 bases short, with 13 bases between. CDR3 length: 14 amino acids. CDR1 SGHRS and CDR2 YFSETQ come from the germline V gene. CDR3 DNA: TGCGCCAGCACCTGGGGTATCGGCTCCTACGAGCAGTACTTC. Its translation: CASTWGIGSYEQYF.

The chain recombines TRBV29-1 with TRBJ1-2; D may be TRBD1 (5 bases). CDR3 length equals 13 residues. In germline, CDR1 is SQVTM, CDR2 ANQGSEA. Trimming shortened V by 2 bases and J by 7 bases, and 14 bases separated the two germline ends. The CDR3 region is CSVELGEVGGYTF. The CDR3 DNA is TGCAGCGTTGAACTGGGGGAGGTGGGTGGCTACACCTTC.

The chain recombines TRBV11-2 with TRBJ1-5; tentative D call: TRBD1 (5 bases). The CDR3 consists of 15 residues. Trimming shortened V by 5 bases and J by 4 bases, and 15 bases separated the two germline ends. Germline V gene data show CDR1 as SGHAT and CDR2 as FQNNGV. In DNA, the CDR3 is TGTGCCAGCAGCCTGGATGGGGCGGGGAATCAGCCCCAGCATTTT. Amino acid sequence: CASSLDGAGNQPQHF.

This clone occurred once. The chain has TRBV28 and TRBJ2-2, with D perhaps being TRBD1 or TRBD2 (6 bases each). Trimming shortened V by 3 bases and J by 5 bases, and 13 bases separated the two germline ends. Germline lookup yields CDR1 MDHEN and CDR2 SYDVKM. The CDR3 covers 15 residues. Here the CDR3 reads CASSLRGAETGELFF. DNA of the CDR3: TGTGCCAGCAGTTTGAGGGGGGCAGAGACCGGGGAGCTGTTTTTT.

The chain has TRBV27 and TRBJ2-3; TRBD2 matches at 12 bases. The CDR3 loop spans 17 amino acids. Trimming at V came to 5 bases and at J to 2 bases, leaving 8 bases not matched to a gene. CDR1 is MNHEY, CDR2 SMNVEV, per germline (reference sequence). The CDR3 DNA sequence: TGTGCCAGCAGTCCCCTACGGACTAGCGGGAACACAGATACGCAGTATTTT. Residues: CASSPLRTSGNTDTQYF.

The chain joins TRBV7-9 to TRBJ2-1; D assignment may be TRBD1 or TRBD2 (5 bases each). Trimming took off 3 bases at V and 4 bases at J, with 10 bases between the two ends. Germline CDR1 and CDR2: SEHNR and FQNEAQ (reference sequence). There are 14 residues in the CDR3. DNA for the CDR3: TGTGCCAGCAGCTTGGGGACGGAATACAATGAGCAGTTCTTC. Translation gives CASSLGTEYNEQFF.

This rearrangement joins TRBV7-9 to TRBJ1-4; possibly TRBD1 for D (5 bases). The ends were cut back, 2 bases at V and 12 bases at J, with 25 bases in the middle. The germline V gene has CDR1 SEHNR and CDR2 FQNEAQ (reference sequence). This CDR3 is 17 amino acids long. Here the CDR3 reads CASSLKGFGTAKDELFF. Here the CDR3 DNA reads TGTGCCAGCAGCTTAAAAGGTTTCGGGACCGCGAAGGACGAACTGTTTTTT.

This chain links TRBV27 with TRBJ2-7; TRBD1 agrees at 8 bases. Trimming removed 5 bases from V and 6 bases from J; junction bases left unmatched: 6. CDR1 MNHEY and CDR2 SMNVEV come from the germline V gene (reference sequence). This CDR3 has 13 residues. In DNA, the CDR3 is TGTGCCAGCAGTCTGGACAGGGCCCTCGAGCAGTACTTC. It codes for CASSLDRALEQYF.

The genes are TRBV5-6 and TRBJ2-2, with 9 bases fitting TRBD2. CDR1 is SGHDT and CDR2 is YYEEEE in the germline V gene. Germline trimming cut 4 bases from V and 4 bases from J; bases unmatched to any gene: 8. CDR3 size: 16 residues. The CDR3 DNA follows: TGTGCCAGCAGCCTCGAACTAGCGGGTTTCACCGGGGAGCTGTTTTTT. Translated: CASSLELAGFTGELFF.